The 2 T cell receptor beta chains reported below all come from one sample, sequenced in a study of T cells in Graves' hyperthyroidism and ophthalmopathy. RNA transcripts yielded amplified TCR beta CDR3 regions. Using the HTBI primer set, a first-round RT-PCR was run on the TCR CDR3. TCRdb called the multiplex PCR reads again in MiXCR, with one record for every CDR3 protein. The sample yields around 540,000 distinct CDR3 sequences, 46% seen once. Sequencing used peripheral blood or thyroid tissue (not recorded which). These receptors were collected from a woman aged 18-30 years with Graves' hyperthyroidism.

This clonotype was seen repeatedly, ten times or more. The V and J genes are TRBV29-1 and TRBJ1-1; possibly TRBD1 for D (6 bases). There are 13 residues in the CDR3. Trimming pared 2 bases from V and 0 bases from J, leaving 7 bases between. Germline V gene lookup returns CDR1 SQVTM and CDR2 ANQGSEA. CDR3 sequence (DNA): TGCAGCGTTGAAAAGGGGGTGAACACTGAAGCTTTCTTT. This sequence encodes CSVEKGVNTEAFF.

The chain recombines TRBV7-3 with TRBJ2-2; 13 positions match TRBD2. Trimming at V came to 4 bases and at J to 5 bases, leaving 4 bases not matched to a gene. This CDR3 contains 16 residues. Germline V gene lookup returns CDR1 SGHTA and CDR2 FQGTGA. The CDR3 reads CASSSGLAGVTGELFF. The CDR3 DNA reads TGTGCCAGCAGCTCCGGACTAGCGGGAGTAACCGGGGAGCTGTTTTTT.